Sequencing of this T cell receptor (beta chain) was carried out in a study of T cells in Graves' hyperthyroidism and ophthalmopathy. Overall study: Peripheral blood draws took place at initial diagnosis, ahead of any treatment.

Stable Graves' hyperthyroidism denoted no ophthalmopathy progression over 18 months. Approximately 9.3 ml of fresh peripheral blood supplied the PBMCs. The CDR3 is made up of 14 amino acids. Germline values: CDR1 MDHEN, CDR2 SYDVKM. The V gene lost 5 bases and the J gene lost 6 bases, with 13 bases spanning the gap. The CDR3 regions of TCR beta were amplified from RNA transcripts. The HTBI set primed first-round TCR CDR3 RT-PCR. TCRdb independently ran MiXCR on the multiplex PCR reads; one entry per CDR3 protein. The repertoire includes approximately 400,000 distinct CDR3 sequences, around 16% of them detected once, and around 7.3% sits in the top ten. The table lists this clonotype with a few counts.

The sequence was collected from a woman under 30 with Graves' hyperthyroidism. The rearrangement links TRBV28 to TRBJ2-2; D possibly matches TRBD1 or TRBD2 (5 bases each). Sequencing was done on a sample of blood. The CDR3 region has the DNA TGTGCCAGCAGTGGTCGGACACTAGCCGGGGAGCTGTTTTTT. Amino acids: CASSGRTLAGELFF. Looking up the rest from reference TRBV28 and TRBJ2-2 gives the full variable domain: DVKVTQSSRYLVKRTGEKVFLECVQDMDHENMFWYRQDPGLGLRLIYFSYDVKMKEKGDIPEGYSVSREKKERFSLILESASTNQTSMYLCASSGRTLAGELFFGEGSRLTVL.